This T cell receptor (beta chain) was recovered during a study of T cells in Graves' hyperthyroidism and ophthalmopathy. Study-wide background: Pretreatment peripheral blood was obtained at initial diagnosis. Findings of the study overall: For ophthalmopathy, model prediction preceded onset by a median approximately 6 months.

CDR3 length: 13 residues. The germline CDR1 and CDR2 sequences are MNHEY and SVGEGT. The V gene lost 0 bases and the J gene lost 8 bases, with 8 bases spanning the gap. Among the patients, aged 18 to 65, hyperthyroidism was newly diagnosed and had lasted under 2 months. Diagnoses rested on clinical symptoms, serum thyroxine and TRAb, thyroid ultrasound and orbital computed tomography. In this sample, this clonotype turned up a few times. Its antigen is not known. Amplified TCR beta CDR3 regions derived from RNA transcripts. A first-round RT-PCR of the TCR CDR3 used the HTBI primer set. One entry per CDR3 protein results from TCRdb running MiXCR on the multiplex PCR reads. Of approximately 510,000 distinct CDR3 sequences listed, under 25% are singletons.

This receptor was taken from a man between 18 and 35 years old with Graves' hyperthyroidism. V gene TRBV6-2 or TRBV6-3 combines with J gene TRBJ2-4; D gene ambiguous. The sequenced sample was blood. The CDR3 nucleotides are TGTGCCAGCAGTTACTCCCGCAGCTACATTCAGTACTTC. Its translation: CASSYSRSYIQYF.